This TCR beta chain was sequenced for a study of a mutant IDH1 vaccine in newly diagnosed glioma. At the level of the study: Males made up about 62% and females approximately 40% of treated patients, whose mean age was around 40 years. The therapy given earlier, which was standard therapy, consisted of radiotherapy, temozolomide, or both, and most of the patients received both. Visit V12 was conducted at week 35 as the safety follow-up. Visit V13 came later, at week 47. Study-level points and caveats: Apparently unrelated to pseudoprogression were changes in the top peripheral T cell clonotypes.

V trimming: 4 bases; J trimming: 7 bases; junction bases outside the gene matches: 10. Germline lookup yields CDR1 SEHNR and CDR2 FQNEAQ (reference sequence). CDR3 length equals 16 residues. Worth noting for this clone: Its antigen is as yet unknown.

Method: immunoSEQ multiplex PCR; TCRdb's copy keeps in-frame clones and lacks some. Here the sample spans 30,000 or so clones, roughly 77% being singletons. Time point meaning: week 35, safety follow-up. Vaccine doses each comprised 300 ug of mutant IDH1 20-mer peptide, with topical imiquimod. Sequenced material: PBMCs, taken from a glioma patient whose treatment included an IDH1 peptide vaccine. The V call is TRBV7-9, the J call TRBJ2-3; 11 nucleotides agree with TRBD2. The TCR was taken from a man aged 40-49 years with glioma. Some clones in this sample may be carry-over from other donors' samples. The CDR3 sequence: CASSSFTGTSGHTQYF. The CDR3 DNA follows: TGTGCCAGCAGCTCCTTCACCGGGACTAGCGGACATACGCAGTATTTT. Full variable domain (remainder filled in from reference TRBV7-9 and TRBJ2-3): DTGVSQNPRHKITKRGQNVTFRCDPISEHNRLYWYRQTLGQGPEFLTYFQNEAQLEKSRLLSDRFSAERPKGSFSTLEIQRTEQGDSAMYLCASSSFTGTSGHTQYFGPGTRLTVL.